This TCR beta chain was recorded in a study of T cell responses to AZD1222 COVID-19 vaccine. Study-level points and caveats: Reportedly, close to half of spike-specific TCRs are directed against unmutated variant regions. Donors in the cohort were predominantly white British and more often female, and clonal diversity was possibly underestimated.

Method: immunoSEQ multiplex PCR; TCRdb's copy keeps in-frame clones and lacks some. The data hold some 130,000 clones, with around 90% observed a single time. About this clone: The antigen is unknown.

V lost 4 bases, J lost 5 bases, and 8 bases stayed unmatched. Germline V CDR1 and CDR2: MNHEY, SVGAGI. The CDR3 covers 15 residues. The clonotype comes from an adult in good health. The V and J genes are TRBV6-5 and TRBJ2-7; 10 positions match TRBD1. Sequencing used peripheral blood, obtained on day 0 of MenACWY control vaccination. As DNA, the CDR3 is TGTGCCAGCAGTTCGCCGGGACAGGGGAACCACGAGCAGTACTTC. This encodes CASSSPGQGNHEQYF.